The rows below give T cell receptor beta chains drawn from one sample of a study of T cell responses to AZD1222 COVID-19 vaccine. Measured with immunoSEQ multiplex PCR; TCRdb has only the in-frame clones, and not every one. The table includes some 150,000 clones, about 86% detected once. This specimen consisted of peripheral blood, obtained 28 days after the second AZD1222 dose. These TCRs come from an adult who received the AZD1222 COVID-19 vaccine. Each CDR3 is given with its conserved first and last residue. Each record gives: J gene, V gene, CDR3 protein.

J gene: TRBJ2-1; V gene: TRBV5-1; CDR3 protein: CASSPGTTVASYNEQFF
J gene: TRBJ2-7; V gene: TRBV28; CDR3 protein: CASSLDPGTSGAYEQYF
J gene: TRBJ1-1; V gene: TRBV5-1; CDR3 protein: CASSLGGRGETEAFF
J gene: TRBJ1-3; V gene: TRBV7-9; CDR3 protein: CASSLVPLTGNTIYF
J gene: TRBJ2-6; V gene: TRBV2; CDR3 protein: CASSRRDPGANVLTF
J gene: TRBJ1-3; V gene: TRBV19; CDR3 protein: CASRLDYTSGNTIYF
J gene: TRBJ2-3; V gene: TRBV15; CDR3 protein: CATSFPRDAQADTQYF
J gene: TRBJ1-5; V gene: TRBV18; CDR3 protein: CASSPPGGDQPQHF
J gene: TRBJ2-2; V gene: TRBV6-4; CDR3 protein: CATLPDRGAGELFF
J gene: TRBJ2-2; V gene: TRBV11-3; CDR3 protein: CASSLVRGGGELFF
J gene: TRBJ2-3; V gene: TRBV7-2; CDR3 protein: CASSLVLAGGPDTQYF
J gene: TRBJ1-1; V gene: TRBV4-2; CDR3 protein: CASSLVGAGTEAFF
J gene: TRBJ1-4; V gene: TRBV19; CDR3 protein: CASSKGQDNEKLFF
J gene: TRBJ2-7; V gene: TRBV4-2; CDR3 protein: CASSQAPGQQYF
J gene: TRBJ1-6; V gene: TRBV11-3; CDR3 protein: CASSPGQNSPLHF
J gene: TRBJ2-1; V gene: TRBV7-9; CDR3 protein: CASSSPGLAGESEQFF
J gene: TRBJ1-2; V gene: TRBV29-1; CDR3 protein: CSVLTTENNYGYTF
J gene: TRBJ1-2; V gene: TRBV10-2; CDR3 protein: CASSESPWGYTF
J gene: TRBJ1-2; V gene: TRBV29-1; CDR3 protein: CSVALDYGYTF
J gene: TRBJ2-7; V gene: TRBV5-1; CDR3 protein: CASSSDNSYEQYF
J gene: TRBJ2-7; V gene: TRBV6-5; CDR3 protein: CASSRDRFIEYF
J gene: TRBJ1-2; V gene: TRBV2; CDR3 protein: CARGGADYGYTF
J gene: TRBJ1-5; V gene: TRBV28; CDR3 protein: CASSRLGQGSNQPQHF
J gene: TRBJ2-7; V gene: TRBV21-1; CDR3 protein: CASSDWDYPRDTSYEQYF
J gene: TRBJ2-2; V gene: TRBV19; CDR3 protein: CASRIEGNTGELFF
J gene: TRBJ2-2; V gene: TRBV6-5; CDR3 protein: CASSRTGELFF
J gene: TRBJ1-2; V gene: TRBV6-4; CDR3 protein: CASSESFTGNGYTF
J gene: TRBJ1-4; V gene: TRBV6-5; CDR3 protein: CASSRDPSTMLGLFF
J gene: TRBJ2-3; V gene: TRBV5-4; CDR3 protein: CASSPHPGTSGGALGTQYF
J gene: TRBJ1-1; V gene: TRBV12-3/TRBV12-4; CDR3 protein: CATQTRGGTEAFF
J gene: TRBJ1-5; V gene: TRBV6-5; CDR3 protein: CASSYGQGDQPQHF
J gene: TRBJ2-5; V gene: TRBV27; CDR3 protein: CASSFGQGRGETQYF
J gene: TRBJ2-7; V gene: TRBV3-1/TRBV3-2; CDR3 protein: CASSQVAGGASYEQYF
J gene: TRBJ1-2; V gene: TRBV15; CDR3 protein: CATSRETYGYTF
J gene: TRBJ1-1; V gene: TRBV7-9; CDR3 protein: CASSLPTFGWDDEAFF
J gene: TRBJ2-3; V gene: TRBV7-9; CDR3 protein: CASSLERGQGQDTQYF
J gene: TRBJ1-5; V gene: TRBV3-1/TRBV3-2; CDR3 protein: CASSQDRDQPQHF
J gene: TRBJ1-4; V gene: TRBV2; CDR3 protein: CASSGLGRGEKLFF
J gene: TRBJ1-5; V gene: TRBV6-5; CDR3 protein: CASSYSRGLSQPQHF
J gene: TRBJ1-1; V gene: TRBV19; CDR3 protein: CASSIGTGVNTEAFF
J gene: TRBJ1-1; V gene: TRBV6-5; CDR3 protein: CASSFRTGGREAFF